This T cell receptor (beta chain) is drawn from a study of post-analysis software for immune sequencing data. Study results and limitations: Controls had significantly higher normalized Chao1 diversity than multiple sclerosis patients. Samples made in the same batch grouped tightly together by F measure. Controls showed lower frequencies than patients for roughly five TRBV segments, and TRBV5-6, TRBV5-1 and TRBV20-1 were among these.

Incorporated into the TCR beta cDNA libraries were unique molecular identifiers, which served to reduce PCR and sequencing biases. With about 0.9 to 11 million T cells as the source, roughly 0.5 million cDNA molecules resulted. TCRdb itself ran the PCR reads through MiXCR, one entry per CDR3 protein. Of 650,000 to 850,000 distinct CDR3 sequences detected, about 50% appear once; the ten largest clones hold over 4%. Of note for this clonotype: Its antigen is not known.

There are 14 residues in the CDR3. The specimen was blood. This TCR derives from a girl between 5 and 17 years old with multiple sclerosis. The chain is built from TRBV12-3 or TRBV12-4 and TRBJ2-7, with 7 bases lining up with TRBD2. The J call is doubtful: the DNA matches TRBJ2-1 better. CDR3 sequence (DNA): TGTGCCAGCAGTTGGGCGGGAGCAAAGGGTGAGCAGTTCTTC. Translation: CASSWAGAKGEQFF.